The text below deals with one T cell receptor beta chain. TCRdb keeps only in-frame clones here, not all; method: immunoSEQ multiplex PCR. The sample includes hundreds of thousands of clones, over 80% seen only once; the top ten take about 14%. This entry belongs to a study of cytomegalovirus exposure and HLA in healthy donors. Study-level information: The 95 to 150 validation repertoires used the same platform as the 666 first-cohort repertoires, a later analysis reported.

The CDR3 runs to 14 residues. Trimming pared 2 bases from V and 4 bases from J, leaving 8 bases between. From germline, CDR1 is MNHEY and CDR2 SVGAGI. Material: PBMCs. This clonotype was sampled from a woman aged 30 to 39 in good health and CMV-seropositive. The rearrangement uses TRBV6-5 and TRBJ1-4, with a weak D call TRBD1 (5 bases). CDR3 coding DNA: TGTGCCAGCAGTTACGGGACGAGTAATGAAAAACTGTTTTTT. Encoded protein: CASSYGTSNEKLFF.